The clone carrying this T cell receptor (beta chain) showed up many times. Antigen: not known. Amplified regions were TCR beta CDR3 sequences from RNA transcripts. The HTBI set primed first-round TCR CDR3 RT-PCR. TCRdb reanalysed the multiplex PCR reads using MiXCR and keeps one entry per CDR3 protein. This sample has 500,000 to 600,000 distinct CDR3 sequences, with 16% found just once. The source of the sample is a study of T cells in Graves' hyperthyroidism and ophthalmopathy. Across the whole study: Upon initial diagnosis and before any treatment, peripheral blood was collected.

Overall study results and limits: Prediction of ophthalmopathy progression came a median about 6 months pre-onset.

V dropped 0 bases and J dropped 5; count of bases not matched to a gene: 6. CDR1 is DFQATT, CDR2 SNEGSKA, per germline (reference sequence). The CDR3 spans 15 residues. The receptor's source is a young woman with Graves' hyperthyroidism. The sequenced material came from blood. The V gene is TRBV20-1, the J gene TRBJ2-2; TRBD2 aligns across 7 bases. CDR3 DNA: TGCAGTGCTAGAGATCTAACTAGCGCGACCGGGGAGCTGTTTTTT. Amino acid sequence: CSARDLTSATGELFF.